This passage covers 24 T cell receptor beta chains from one sample sequenced in a study of T cells in Graves' hyperthyroidism and ophthalmopathy. TCR beta CDR3 regions were amplified from RNA. Primed by the HTBI set, a first-round RT-PCR was run on the TCR CDR3. TCRdb independently ran MiXCR on the multiplex PCR reads; one entry per CDR3 protein. Of about 380,000 distinct CDR3 sequences listed, roughly 14% are singletons. Specimen: blood. These receptors all come from a woman in her 30s with Graves' ophthalmopathy.

In this sample, this clonotype turned up many times. The gene calls are TRBV28 and TRBJ2-5, with 10 bases fitting TRBD2. With V trimmed by 4 bases and J by 4 bases, 9 bases remained unmatched. This CDR3 has 16 amino acids. CDR1 MDHEN and CDR2 SYDVKM come from the germline V gene. The CDR3 DNA reads TGTGCCAGCAGTTCCACCAAATTAGCGGGGGGAGAGACCCAGTACTTC. Amino acids: CASSSTKLAGGETQYF.

The gene calls are TRBV6-5 and TRBJ2-6; TRBD1 or TRBD2 may be the D gene (5 bases each). The V and J ends lost 2 bases and 1 base respectively, with 9 bases between them. CDR3 length equals 16 residues. Germline V gives CDR1 MNHEY, CDR2 SVGAGI. In DNA, the CDR3 is TGTGCCAGCAGTTACAAATGGGGGTCTGGGGCCAACGTCCTGACTTTC. Encoded protein: CASSYKWGSGANVLTF.

This clonotype has at least ten counts. This chain uses TRBV2 with TRBJ2-7, with D hard to call. The CDR3 covers 12 residues. From germline, CDR1 is SNHLY and CDR2 FYNNEI. Trimming stripped 8 bases from V and 3 bases from J, with 11 bases between. As DNA, the CDR3 is TGTGCCAGCTCTGTTCAGGTCTACGAGCAGTACTTC. Protein sequence: CASSVQVYEQYF.

V and J are TRBV6-2 or TRBV6-3 and TRBJ2-7, with D hard to call. Germline CDR1 MNHEY, CDR2 SVGEGT. The CDR3 totals 12 residues. Between the trimmed V and J ends, which lost 5 bases and 2 bases, there was a span of 7 bases. The CDR3 protein is CASSPMAYEQYF. The CDR3 DNA follows: TGTGCCAGCAGTCCGATGGCCTACGAGCAGTACTTC.

Points on this clonotype: One base away lies a much larger clone, so this may be a sequencing read error. The chain employs TRBV5-6 and TRBJ1-1; D unresolved. Germline loops: CDR1 SGHDT, CDR2 YYEEEE. The CDR3 totals 16 residues. The CDR3 DNA sequence: TGTGCCAGCAGCTTGGGGCCGAGCTTCATGAACACTAAAGCTTTCTTT. It encodes CASSLGPSFMNTKAFF.

This clonotype was seen at least ten times. This chain joins TRBV12-5 and TRBJ1-5; weak D call: TRBD1 (5 bases). This CDR3 is built from 16 residues. From germline, CDR1 is LGHNT and CDR2 FRNRAP. The V end lost 6 bases, the J end lost 4 bases, and 19 bases lay between the germline ends. CDR3 coding DNA: TGTGCTAGTGGGATTCCTCTCGGGACCGTAAATCAGCCCCAGCATTTT. Its translation is CASGIPLGTVNQPQHF.

Ten or more counts support this clonotype. This rearrangement joins TRBV7-9 to TRBJ2-3, with a weak D call TRBD1 (6 bases). The CDR3 is 12 amino acids. V gave up 2 bases and J gave up 9 bases, with 9 bases separating them. Germline V gene data show CDR1 as SEHNR and CDR2 as FQNEAQ (reference sequence). In DNA form, the CDR3 reads TGTGCCAGCAGCTTACAGGGGTTCACGCAGTATTTT. It yields the protein CASSLQGFTQYF. Using reference TRBV7-9 and TRBJ2-3 for the parts outside the CDR3, the full variable domain is DTGVSQNPRHKITKRGQNVTFRCDPISEHNRLYWYRQTLGQGPEFLTYFQNEAQLEKSRLLSDRFSAERPKGSFSTLEIQRTEQGDSAMYLCASSLQGFTQYFGPGTRLTVL.

The rearrangement links TRBV6-1 to TRBJ1-2, with 9 positions matching TRBD1. V lost 6 bases to trimming and J lost 0 bases; unmatched junction nucleotides: 5. This CDR3 has 15 residues. Germline CDR1 and CDR2: MNHNS and SASEGT. In nucleotides, the CDR3 is TGTGCCAGCAGGGTCCGGGACAGGGCTAACTATGGCTACACCTTC. Amino acid sequence: CASRVRDRANYGYTF.

At least ten counts were recorded for this clonotype. The CDR3 loop is CASSSRRFPGTDTQYF. The CDR3, as DNA: TGTGCCAGCAGTTCTCGACGCTTTCCAGGCACAGATACGCAGTATTTT. The genes are TRBV6-6 and TRBJ2-3, with D hard to call. V shed 4 bases and J shed 1 base, with 15 bases lying between them. The germline CDR1 and CDR2 sequences are MNHNY and SVGAGI (reference sequence). This CDR3 spans 16 amino acids.

This clonotype showed up many times. The J gene is TRBJ2-2, the V gene TRBV5-8; a weak D match, TRBD2 (5 bases). Germline CDR1 reads SGHTS; CDR2 reads YDEGEE. The CDR3 runs to 16 residues. With 3 bases removed from V and 1 base from J, the gap between germline ends came to 13 bases. CDR3 DNA sequence: TGTGCCAGCAGCTGGAACTCCGGACTGAACACCGGGGAGCTGTTTTTT. Its protein product is CASSWNSGLNTGELFF. Combining the CDR3 with reference TRBV5-8 and TRBJ2-2 gives the whole variable domain EAGVTQSPTHLIKTRGQQATLRCSPISGHTSVYWYQQALGLGLQFLLWYDEGEERNRGNFPPRFSGRQFPNYSSELNVNALELEDSALYLCASSWNSGLNTGELFFGEGSRLTVL.

J is TRBJ1-2 and V is TRBV7-9; D not resolved. The CDR3 is 15 amino acids. V gave up 5 bases and J gave up 5 bases, with 18 bases separating them. Germline V gene sequence: CDR1 SEHNR, CDR2 FQNEAQ (reference sequence). CDR3 DNA sequence: TGTGCCAGCAGCCGCCTTGGCGACGGAAAATATGGCTACACCTTC. It encodes CASSRLGDGKYGYTF.

This clonotype was counted many times. The genes are TRBV7-2 and TRBJ1-1, with 10 bases fitting TRBD1. The germline gives CDR1 SGHTA, CDR2 FQGNSA. The CDR3 has 14 residues. V shed 4 bases and J 6 bases; nucleotides not matched to a gene: 5. CDR3 in amino acids: CASSWDRGTSEAFF. The CDR3 bases are TGTGCCAGCAGCTGGGACAGGGGAACCTCTGAAGCTTTCTTT.

Regarding this clonotype: A much larger clone differs from this one at a single base, so this may be a read error. The chain combines TRBV7-9 with TRBJ1-2, with TRBD1 as a possible D gene (5 bases). This CDR3 has 14 amino acids. Germline CDR1 is SEHNR and CDR2 is FQNEAQ (reference sequence). The CDR3 loop reads CTSSLGRADYGYTF. CDR3 DNA: TGTACCAGCAGCTTAGGCAGGGCAGACTATGGCTACACCTTC.

This clonotype was seen ten or more times. The chain links TRBV11-2 to TRBJ1-2, with a weak D call TRBD1 (5 bases). The CDR3 is 13 residues long. In germline, CDR1 is SGHAT, CDR2 FQNNGV. The V end lost 4 bases, the J end lost 4 bases, and 10 bases lay between the germline ends. CDR3 DNA: TGTGCCAGCAGCTCCGGACATCTCTATGGCTACACCTTC. Encoded protein: CASSSGHLYGYTF.

The CDR3 DNA sequence: TGTGCTAGCCCCGGGACTAGCGGGGCTGAGCAGTTCTTC. It specifies CASPGTSGAEQFF. The rearrangement uses TRBV12-5 and TRBJ2-1; 13 positions match TRBD2. This CDR3 has 13 residues. Germline V gene sequence: CDR1 LGHNT, CDR2 FRNRAP. Losses at the gene ends were 9 bases for V and 9 bases for J; bases not matched to a gene: 5.

This clonotype showed up just a few times. One end of the junction is discordant with germline, which a read error may explain. The J gene is TRBJ1-4, the V gene TRBV7-2, with D perhaps TRBD1 (6 bases). The CDR3 extends over 16 amino acids. Germline lookup yields CDR1 SGHTA and CDR2 FQGNSA. The CDR3 bases are TGTGCCAGCAGCCCGCTAAGGACAGTGTCCAATGAAAAGCTGTTTTTT. This sequence encodes CASSPLRTVSNEKLFF.

This clonotype was seen at least ten times. V is TRBV7-3 and J is TRBJ2-3; D possibly matches TRBD1 or TRBD2 (6 bases each). In germline, CDR1 is SGHTA, CDR2 FQGTGA. CDR3 size: 15 residues. Between the trimmed V and J ends, which lost 5 bases and 6 bases, there was a span of 18 bases. The DNA for the CDR3 is TGTGCCAGCAGCCCCAATACGCGAGGGGGGGATACGCAGTATTTT. Translated: CASSPNTRGGDTQYF.

In this sample, this clonotype turned up many times. The chain recombines TRBV12-3 or TRBV12-4 with TRBJ2-5; D remains ambiguous. V shed 3 bases and J shed 5 bases, with 7 bases lying between them. This CDR3 comprises 12 residues. The CDR3 here is CASSFRRETQYF. The CDR3 DNA follows: TGTGCCAGCAGTTTCAGGCGGGAGACCCAGTACTTC.

The sample holds many counts of this clonotype. V usage is TRBV6-1 and J usage is TRBJ1-1, with 8 bases lining up with TRBD1. This CDR3 is built from 17 residues. J gave up 0 bases and V 3 bases, and 9 bases lay outside the gene matches. Germline V gene sequence: CDR1 MNHNS, CDR2 SASEGT. The CDR3 loop is CASSEDRVVLMNTEAFF. The CDR3 nucleotides are TGTGCCAGCAGTGAGGACAGGGTGGTCCTCATGAACACTGAAGCTTTCTTT.

With regard to this clonotype: Germline is not matched at one junction end, which may reflect a read error. This rearrangement joins TRBV5-1 to TRBJ2-3; 11 nucleotides match TRBD2. The CDR3 contains 15 residues. Germline loops: CDR1 SGHRS, CDR2 YFSETQ. The CDR3 bases are TGTGCCAGCAGCTTAGCGGGGGGGCGTGCAGATACGCAGTATTTT. This encodes CASSLAGGRADTQYF. The full variable domain, rest sourced from reference TRBV5-1 and TRBJ2-3, is KAGVTQTPRYLIKTRGQQVTLSCSPISGHRSVSWYQQTPGQGLQFLFEYFSETQRNKGNFPGRFSGRQFSNSRSEMNVSTLELGDSALYLCASSLAGGRADTQYFGPGTRLTVL.

This clonotype has more than one count but fewer than ten. Lacking the conserved final phenylalanine or tryptophan, this CDR3 likely reflects a read error. The CDR3 reads CASRTSGLDGTDTQYS. As DNA, the CDR3 is TGTGCCAGCAGAACATCCGGACTAGACGGTACAGATACGCAGTATTCT. The rearrangement joins TRBV28 to TRBJ2-3; 7 nucleotides agree with TRBD2. V was clipped by 6 bases and J by 3 bases; unmatched bases: 12. The CDR3 loop spans 16 amino acids. Looked up from germline, CDR1 is MDHEN and CDR2 is SYDVKM.

There are many counts of this clonotype. The chain uses TRBV24-1 and TRBJ1-5; D is ambiguous. The CDR3 spans 13 residues. Trimming stripped 6 bases from V and 4 bases from J, with 9 bases between. CDR1 KGHDR and CDR2 SFDVKD come from the germline V gene. The CDR3 nucleotides read TGTGCCACCAGTAACCAAGGAAATCAGCCCCAGCATTTT. Its translation: CATSNQGNQPQHF.

This clonotype was picked up many times. V usage is TRBV20-1 and J usage is TRBJ1-1; D is ambiguous. V shed 6 bases and J shed 7 bases, with 18 bases lying between them. The CDR3 runs 13 residues. CDR1 is DFQATT and CDR2 is SNEGSKA in the germline V gene (reference sequence). The CDR3 sequence is CSAPPFAGVEAFF. CDR3 DNA sequence: TGCAGTGCCCCCCCCTTTGCCGGAGTTGAAGCTTTCTTT.

In its sample, this clonotype was seen many times. V and J are TRBV15 and TRBJ1-1; D not certain. V shed 4 bases and J shed 4 bases, with 10 bases lying between them. Germline V gene sequence: CDR1 LNHNV, CDR2 YYDKDF (reference sequence). The CDR3 loop spans 13 amino acids. CDR3 bases: TGTGCCACCAGCATTGTGAAAGGCACTGAAGCTTTCTTT. It is translated as CATSIVKGTEAFF.